Reported below is one T cell receptor beta chain. The target antigen is unknown. Preparation of TCR beta libraries was done by quantitative 5'-RACE with molecular barcodes. TCRdb itself ran the 5' RACE reads through MiXCR, one entry per CDR3 protein. The sample records 200,000 to 300,000 distinct CDR3 sequences, under 30% being singletons. This entry belongs to a study of CD8 T cells in ankylosing spondylitis. Findings and limits, study-wide: Disease-associated clonotypes exhibited CD8+ identity and were relatively infrequent in peripheral blood.

CDR1 is MNHNS and CDR2 is SASEGT in the germline V gene. V lost 7 bases, J lost 0 bases, and 9 bases lay in between. The CDR3 totals 14 residues. The rearrangement uses TRBV6-1 and TRBJ2-2, with TRBD2 as a possible D gene (5 bases). Sequences were obtained from blood, either unsorted or a sorted T cell fraction (not recorded which). The sequence was obtained from a male donor with ankylosing spondylitis or in good health (not recorded which). The CDR3 DNA reads as TGTGCCAGCACCGTCGGGACGAACACCGGGGAGCTGTTTTTT. Its translation: CASTVGTNTGELFF.